These 18 T cell receptor beta chains originate from one sample sequenced in a study of Ad26.COV2.S vaccination and SARS-CoV-2 variants. Stated treatment: roughly 18 received Ad26.COV2.S at low or high dose, single or two shots; 5 received placebo; per-sample allocation not given. Sampling took place 63 days after the first vaccine or placebo injection. Assay used: immunoSEQ multiplex PCR; TCRdb lists only in-frame clones, some missing. The data contain roughly 320,000 clones, roughly 84% of them singletons. The material sequenced was peripheral blood, taken in a trial of Ad26.COV2.S vaccine versus placebo. These receptor sequences come from a person between 18 and 65 years old who received the Ad26.COV2.S COVID-19 vaccine or a placebo.

The chain carries TRBV18 and TRBJ1-6, with 7 nucleotides matching TRBD1. Germline V gives CDR1 KGHSH, CDR2 LQKENI. Trimming took 4 bases from V and 6 from J; bases not matched to a gene: 6. This CDR3 is 15 amino acids long. CDR3 in amino acids: CASSRQGSGNSPLHF. CDR3 DNA: TGTGCCAGCTCACGACAGGGAAGCGGTAATTCACCCCTCCACTTT.

This sequence joins TRBV7-2 and TRBJ2-7, with a tentative D call TRBD2 (6 bases). V dropped 1 base and J dropped 5 bases, with 15 bases sitting between them. The CDR3 totals 15 residues. The germline V gene encodes CDR1 SGHTA and CDR2 FQGNSA. In DNA form, the CDR3 reads TGTGCCAGCAGCTTAGAGGGCAGGGACTTCCACGAGCAGTACTTC. Encoded protein: CASSLEGRDFHEQYF.

There are a few counts of this clone. The rearrangement joins TRBV19 to TRBJ2-6, with 8 bases lining up with TRBD2. The CDR3 spans 18 residues. CDR1 is LNHDA and CDR2 is SQIVND in the germline V gene (reference sequence). With V trimmed by 3 bases and J by 1 base, 8 bases remained unmatched. CDR3 residues: CASSIRGSGESGANVLTF. The CDR3 nucleotides are TGTGCCAGTAGTATTCGGGGTAGCGGGGAATCTGGGGCCAACGTCCTGACTTTC.

The V gene is TRBV2, the J gene TRBJ1-1; D uncertain. V was pared by 6 bases and J by 5 bases, with 19 bases between. Germline CDR1 reads SNHLY; CDR2 reads FYNNEI. The CDR3 has 15 amino acids. The CDR3 protein is CASREVASVWTEAFF. CDR3 nucleotide sequence: TGTGCCAGCAGGGAGGTGGCGTCCGTTTGGACTGAAGCTTTCTTT.

The chain carries TRBV7-9 and TRBJ2-3; D may be TRBD1 (6 bases). CDR1 and CDR2 (germline): SEHNR, FQNEAQ (reference sequence). The CDR3 length is 14 residues. V shed 1 base and J shed 2 bases, with 7 bases lying between them. CDR3 sequence: CASSLDRDTDTQYF. DNA for the CDR3: TGTGCCAGCAGCTTAGACAGGGACACAGATACGCAGTATTTT.

The chain links TRBV19 to TRBJ2-2; the D is unclear. V was clipped by 2 bases and J by 0 bases, with 7 bases between them. Germline CDR1 LNHDA, CDR2 SQIVND (reference sequence). The CDR3 sequence is 15 residues long. CDR3 amino acids: CASSISPANTGELFF. The CDR3 DNA reads TGTGCCAGTAGTATAAGCCCAGCGAACACCGGGGAGCTGTTTTTT.

The chain has TRBV7-8 and TRBJ1-5; TRBD1 is a possible D gene (6 bases). The CDR3 runs 16 residues. CDR1 and CDR2 (germline): SGHVS, FQNEAQ. Trimming took 2 bases from V and 2 from J, leaving 13 bases between them. CDR3 in DNA: TGTGCCAGCAGCTTATTAGGGGGTCGGGGCAATCAGCCCCAGCATTTT. It codes for CASSLLGGRGNQPQHF.

The chain has TRBV6-4 and TRBJ2-1, with unresolved D. The CDR3 is 13 residues long. V was pared by 6 bases and J by 4 bases, with 10 bases between. The germline V gene encodes CDR1 MRHNA and CDR2 SNTAGT. CDR3 region: CASSYDRYNEQFF. The DNA of the CDR3 is TGTGCCAGCAGCTACGACCGTTACAATGAGCAGTTCTTC.

The chain has TRBV4-3 and TRBJ2-7; D not certain. The CDR3 has 13 residues. V was shortened by 1 base and J by 3 bases, with 7 bases between the two germline ends. Germline CDR1 and CDR2: LGHNA and YSLEER. In nucleotides, the CDR3 is TGCGCCAGCAGCCAAGGTCAGCACTACGAGCAGTACTTC. Residues: CASSQGQHYEQYF.

This clone is a singleton in its sample. This chain connects TRBV5-1 to TRBJ1-2; 8 positions match TRBD1. V was clipped by 4 bases and J by 6 bases; unmatched bases: 5. Germline-derived CDR1 and CDR2 are SGHRS and YFSETQ. The CDR3 is made up of 13 amino acids. The CDR3 sequence is CASSTDRVDGYTF. CDR3 in DNA: TGCGCCAGCAGCACGGACAGGGTGGATGGCTACACCTTC.

This chain joins TRBV6-5 and TRBJ1-2, with TRBD1 as a possible D gene (5 bases). The CDR3 covers 15 residues. The germline V gene has CDR1 MNHEY and CDR2 SVGAGI. Trimming cost V 0 bases and J 0 bases, with 8 bases left between them. CDR3 sequence: CASSYSGAANYGYTF. CDR3 DNA sequence: TGTGCCAGCAGTTACTCCGGGGCGGCTAACTATGGCTACACCTTC.

This chain links TRBV5-4 with TRBJ1-6; TRBD1 aligns across 9 bases. The trim removed 4 bases at V and 6 bases at J, leaving 2 bases unmatched. The CDR3 totals 14 residues. Germline V lookup: CDR1 SGHNT, CDR2 YYREEE (reference sequence). The CDR3 DNA is TGTGCCAGCAGCCCGACAGGGGGTAATTCACCCCTCCACTTT. Translated: CASSPTGGNSPLHF.

In DNA, the CDR3 is TGTGCCATACAGACAGGACCCAACTATGGCTACACCTTC. Translated, it gives CAIQTGPNYGYTF. The chain links TRBV6-5 to TRBJ1-2; D may be TRBD1 (6 bases). Deletions cut 10 bases from V and 2 bases from J, with 14 bases between. The CDR3 runs to 13 residues. From germline, CDR1 is MNHEY and CDR2 SVGAGI.

This clone was counted a single time. This sequence joins TRBV7-9 and TRBJ1-5; D not certain. V lost 2 bases, J lost 7 bases, and 9 bases lay in between. The germline gives CDR1 SEHNR, CDR2 FQNEAQ (reference sequence). There are 13 residues in the CDR3. The CDR3, as DNA: TGTGCCAGCAGCTTATCGGACGGGCAGCCCCAGCATTTT. Translation gives CASSLSDGQPQHF.

This clone showed up just a few times. The J gene is TRBJ1-1, the V gene TRBV5-4; 8 nucleotides align to TRBD1. This CDR3 spans 16 amino acids. After removal of 5 bases from V and 1 base from J, the junction contained 10 bases not matched to a gene. Per the germline V gene, CDR1 is SGHNT and CDR2 is YYREEE (reference sequence). CDR3 DNA: TGTGCCAGCAGTATTGCATTGGGACAGGCGAACACTGAAGCTTTCTTT. Amino acids: CASSIALGQANTEAFF.

This chain connects TRBV11-2 to TRBJ1-1, with TRBD1 as a possible D gene (5 bases). Trimming took off 2 bases at V and 12 bases at J, with 13 bases between the two ends. Germline V gives CDR1 SGHAT, CDR2 FQNNGV. The CDR3 consists of 12 residues. CDR3 protein: CASSLQGAFTFF. The DNA for the CDR3 is TGTGCCAGCAGCTTACAGGGAGCTTTTACTTTCTTT.

The chain employs TRBV15 and TRBJ1-4; no clear D gene. Trimming removed 1 base at V and 4 bases at J, with 10 bases between. The germline gives CDR1 LNHNV, CDR2 YYDKDF (reference sequence). This CDR3 has 15 amino acids. The CDR3 nucleotides are TGTGCCACCAGCAGAGGTGCGACCATTAATGAAAAACTGTTTTTT. It codes for CATSRGATINEKLFF.

This sequence joins TRBV27 and TRBJ1-1, with a possible D match to TRBD1 (6 bases). The CDR3 has 16 residues. Germline V gives CDR1 MNHEY, CDR2 SMNVEV (reference sequence). The germline V and J ends were trimmed by 8 bases and 2 bases, with 21 bases remaining between them. The CDR3 spells CASVRLGRGLNTEAFF. CDR3 in DNA: TGTGCCAGCGTAAGACTGGGCAGGGGACTAAACACTGAAGCTTTCTTT.